The next 29 T cell receptor beta chains were all read from a single sample in a study of blood T cell repertoires in COVID-19. Using immunoSEQ multiplex PCR, the repertoire was profiled, and TCRdb retains in-frame clones only, with some absent. The data hold roughly 220,000 clones, with around 84% observed a single time. Sample: peripheral blood. The receptors shown here come from a man aged 25-45 years with active or convalescent COVID-19.

This clone occurred a few times. This chain links TRBV3-1 (or the pseudogene TRBV3-2) with TRBJ1-1; perhaps TRBD1 as D (6 bases). The CDR3 runs 11 residues. Germline assignment: CDR1 LGHDT and CDR2 YNNKEL (reference sequence). Between the trimmed V and J ends, which lost 5 bases and 6 bases, there was a span of 7 bases. The CDR3: CASSGGSEAFF. CDR3 DNA: TGTGCCAGCAGCGGGGGCTCTGAAGCTTTCTTT.

This CDR3 reads CASRGAGEGRGLFF. Here the CDR3 DNA reads TGTGCCAGCAGAGGAGCGGGAGAAGGTAGGGGTTTGTTCTTC. The chain uses TRBV28 and TRBJ2-1, with 8 bases that match TRBD2. Per germline, CDR1 MDHEN and CDR2 SYDVKM. The CDR3 is made up of 14 amino acids. The J segment lost 15 bases and the V segment lost 6 bases, leaving 16 bases of the junction unmatched.

The rearrangement uses TRBV13 and TRBJ1-4, with D hard to call. The germline gives CDR1 PRHDT, CDR2 FYEKMQ (reference sequence). The CDR3 totals 15 residues. The V end was cut by 0 bases, the J end by 7 bases, with 12 bases between. This CDR3 reads CASSLGRQVREKLFF. Here the CDR3 DNA reads TGTGCCAGCAGCTTAGGCCGGCAGGTCCGTGAAAAACTGTTTTTT.

This chain uses TRBV5-1 with TRBJ1-2, with 8 bases identical to TRBD1. Germline values: CDR1 SGHRS, CDR2 YFSETQ. The CDR3 consists of 14 residues. Trimming at V came to 0 bases and at J to 4 bases, leaving 2 bases not matched to a gene. The CDR3 loop reads CASSLADRGYGYTF. CDR3 bases: TGCGCCAGCAGCTTGGCAGACAGGGGCTATGGCTACACCTTC.

The rearrangement uses TRBV5-1 and TRBJ2-5; 7 positions agree with TRBD2. Germline CDR1 and CDR2: SGHRS and YFSETQ. This CDR3 is 14 amino acids long. V shed 1 base, J shed 5 bases, and the junction held 5 bases outside the gene matches. As DNA, the CDR3 is TGCGCCAGCAGCTTGACTAGCGCCCTGGAGACCCAGTACTTC. Encoded protein: CASSLTSALETQYF.

The chain carries TRBV30 and TRBJ2-1; tentatively, D is TRBD2 (5 bases). Germline loops: CDR1 GTSNPN, CDR2 SVGIG (reference sequence). Trimming left V 8 bases short and J 7 bases short, with 18 bases between. CDR3 size: 13 residues. The CDR3 nucleotides are TGTGCCCTCGGGGTGACCCGGACGAATGAGCAGTTCTTC. Its protein is CALGVTRTNEQFF.

In nucleotides, the CDR3 is TGTGCCAGCAGCCCTAGGACAGGGTGGAGCACTGAAGCTTTCTTT. This codes for CASSPRTGWSTEAFF. The chain carries TRBV7-9 and TRBJ1-1; 8 bases agree with TRBD1. Germline assignment: CDR1 SEHNR and CDR2 FQNEAQ (reference sequence). The CDR3 is 15 residues long. J was trimmed by 4 bases and V by 5 bases; bases with no gene match: 9.

The chain is built from TRBV19 and TRBJ1-5; D unclear. Trimming pared 3 bases from V and 2 bases from J, leaving 5 bases between. The CDR3 consists of 13 residues. CDR1 and CDR2 (germline): LNHDA, SQIVND (reference sequence). As DNA, the CDR3 is TGTGCCAGTAGTATCCGGGGCAATCAGCCCCAGCATTTT. It translates to CASSIRGNQPQHF.

This clone has a single count. This chain joins TRBV5-1 and TRBJ2-7, with D maybe TRBD1 (6 bases). V was cut by 3 bases and J by 2 bases, with 9 bases left in between. CDR1 is SGHRS, CDR2 YFSETQ, per germline. This CDR3 contains 13 residues. As DNA, the CDR3 is TGCGCCAGCAGCTCACAGGGAACCTACGAGCAGTACTTC. Translated, it gives CASSSQGTYEQYF.

This clone was seen a single time. The V call is TRBV30, the J call TRBJ1-5, with D possibly matching TRBD1 (5 bases). The germline V gene encodes CDR1 GTSNPN and CDR2 SVGIG (reference sequence). V lost 3 bases, J lost 1 base, and 13 bases lay in between. This CDR3 is 15 amino acids long. The CDR3 protein is CAWSPGAGSNQPQHF. The CDR3 DNA reads as TGTGCCTGGAGCCCTGGGGCGGGGAGCAATCAGCCCCAGCATTTT.

The J gene is TRBJ1-6, the V gene TRBV5-1, with D perhaps TRBD1 (5 bases). The CDR3 length is 14 residues. CDR1 SGHRS and CDR2 YFSETQ come from the germline V gene. The V end was cut by 3 bases, the J end by 5 bases, with 9 bases between. The CDR3 reads CASSSDRDNSPLHF. CDR3 sequence (DNA): TGCGCCAGCAGCTCCGACAGAGATAATTCACCCCTCCACTTT.

The rearrangement links TRBV7-9 to TRBJ1-2; 9 bases are a match to TRBD1. The CDR3 extends over 14 amino acids. Trimming removed 4 bases from V and 6 bases from J; junction bases left unmatched: 6. Germline lookup yields CDR1 SEHNR and CDR2 FQNEAQ (reference sequence). CDR3: CASSSRTGVDGYTF. In DNA form, the CDR3 reads TGTGCCAGCAGCTCTCGGACAGGGGTAGATGGCTACACCTTC. Full variable domain (rest looked up from reference TRBV7-9 and TRBJ1-2): DTGVSQNPRHKITKRGQNVTFRCDPISEHNRLYWYRQTLGQGPEFLTYFQNEAQLEKSRLLSDRFSAERPKGSFSTLEIQRTEQGDSAMYLCASSSRTGVDGYTFGSGTRLTVV.

The chain combines TRBV3-1 (or the pseudogene TRBV3-2) with TRBJ1-2; a possible D gene is TRBD1 (5 bases). The CDR3 covers 14 residues. V lost 4 bases, J lost 7 bases, and 16 bases lay in between. Germline CDR1 is LGHDT and CDR2 is YNNKEL (reference sequence). In DNA form, the CDR3 reads TGTGCCAGCAGCCCTGAAGTGAGGGGAGGTGGCTACACCTTC. Translating gives CASSPEVRGGGYTF.

The table lists this clone with a few counts. The chain uses TRBV11-2 and TRBJ2-2, with 7 bases matching TRBD1. This CDR3 spans 15 amino acids. Germline assignment: CDR1 SGHAT and CDR2 FQNNGV. The ends lost 7 bases at V and 4 bases at J; junction bases unmatched: 9. The CDR3 region has the DNA TGTGCCAGCAAAATGACAGGGAGAGTCACCGGGGAGCTGTTTTTT. It is translated as CASKMTGRVTGELFF.

This clone was seen a single time. This chain joins TRBV20-1 and TRBJ2-1, with a possible D match to TRBD1 (6 bases). Trimming pared 3 bases from V and 0 bases from J, leaving 12 bases between. The CDR3 runs to 15 residues. Looked up from germline, CDR1 is DFQATT and CDR2 is SNEGSKA (reference sequence). The CDR3 DNA reads TGCAGTGCTAGTGGACAGCTGGACTCCTACAATGAGCAGTTCTTC. Translation gives CSASGQLDSYNEQFF.

V and J are TRBV5-8 and TRBJ1-4, with 9 bases fitting TRBD1. With 4 bases clipped from V and 8 bases from J, the junction kept 18 bases outside the gene matches. The germline V gene encodes CDR1 SGHTS and CDR2 YDEGEE. The CDR3 has 18 residues. This CDR3 reads CASSLGWLSTGGMEKLFF. The CDR3, as DNA: TGTGCCAGCAGCCTTGGGTGGTTGTCGACAGGGGGTATGGAAAAACTGTTTTTT. Looking up the rest from reference TRBV5-8 and TRBJ1-4 gives the full variable domain: EAGVTQSPTHLIKTRGQQATLRCSPISGHTSVYWYQQALGLGLQFLLWYDEGEERNRGNFPPRFSGRQFPNYSSELNVNALELEDSALYLCASSLGWLSTGGMEKLFFGSGTQLSVL.

In its sample, this clone was seen a few times. The rearrangement links TRBV10-3 to TRBJ1-2; the D is unclear. Trimming pared 0 bases from V and 9 bases from J, leaving 11 bases between. The CDR3 consists of 13 residues. Germline CDR1 ENHRY, CDR2 SYGVKD. CDR3 nucleotides: TGTGCCATCAGTGAGTCGCCCCTGGCCAGCTACACCTTC. Protein sequence: CAISESPLASYTF.

This clone was observed a single time. The V call is TRBV5-1, the J call TRBJ2-7; the D gene is possibly TRBD1 (6 bases). The CDR3 runs 13 residues. The germline V and J ends were trimmed by 0 bases and 5 bases, with 9 bases remaining between them. The germline V gene has CDR1 SGHRS and CDR2 YFSETQ. The CDR3 nucleotides are TGCGCCAGCAGCTTGGACGGGACAAACGAGCAGTACTTC. Its translation is CASSLDGTNEQYF.

The chain carries TRBV5-1 and TRBJ1-1; D gene ambiguous. This CDR3 has 14 residues. Germline assignment: CDR1 SGHRS and CDR2 YFSETQ. V dropped 3 bases and J dropped 1 base, with 10 bases sitting between them. CDR3 coding DNA: TGCGCCAGCAGCTCACAGACGCCGAACACTGAAGCTTTCTTT. The encoded protein is CASSSQTPNTEAFF.

The chain uses TRBV28 and TRBJ1-4; 9 bases align to TRBD1. V lost 1 base to trimming and J lost 10 bases; unmatched junction nucleotides: 10. There are 16 residues in the CDR3. The germline V gene has CDR1 MDHEN and CDR2 SYDVKM. This chain's CDR3 is CASSLSGTGKSVKLFF. CDR3 DNA: TGTGCCAGCAGTTTATCGGGGACAGGGAAATCCGTAAAACTGTTTTTT.

This clone was detected once. V is TRBV29-1 and J is TRBJ2-3, with a weak D call TRBD1 (6 bases). Trimming took off 7 bases at V and 1 base at J, with 12 bases between the two ends. Germline V CDR1 and CDR2: SQVTM, ANQGSEA. The CDR3 loop spans 13 amino acids. CDR3 sequence: CSARPGGTDTQYF. CDR3 sequence (DNA): TGCAGCGCTCGGCCAGGGGGCACAGATACGCAGTATTTT.

There are a few counts of this clone. This chain links TRBV13 with TRBJ1-6; TRBD1 is a possible D gene (6 bases). Trimming left V 3 bases short and J 9 bases short, with 12 bases between. CDR1 is PRHDT and CDR2 is FYEKMQ in the germline V gene (reference sequence). This CDR3 has 14 amino acids. The CDR3 DNA is TGTGCCAGCAGCTTCCGGGACAAGGGTTCACCCCTCCACTTT. Translated: CASSFRDKGSPLHF.

The chain combines TRBV11-2 with TRBJ2-1; D gene ambiguous. This CDR3 is built from 12 residues. The V gene lost 3 bases and the J gene lost 8 bases, with 8 bases spanning the gap. Germline values: CDR1 SGHAT, CDR2 FQNNGV. The DNA of the CDR3 is TGTGCCAGCAGCTTGTCCCGGGATGAGCAGTTCTTC. This gives the protein CASSLSRDEQFF. Full variable domain (missing parts from reference TRBV11-2 and TRBJ2-1): EAGVAQSPRYKIIEKRQSVAFWCNPISGHATLYWYQQILGQGPKLLIQFQNNGVVDDSQLPKDRFSAERLKGVDSTLKIQPAKLEDSAVYLCASSLSRDEQFFGPGTRLTVL.

V usage is TRBV11-2 and J usage is TRBJ2-7, with TRBD2 identical over 10 bases. The trim removed 1 base at V and 4 bases at J, leaving 4 bases unmatched. Germline loops: CDR1 SGHAT, CDR2 FQNNGV. The CDR3 sequence is 15 residues long. Here the CDR3 DNA reads TGTGCCAGCAGCTTAGTGGTAGCGGGGGGATACGAGCAGTACTTC. As protein: CASSLVVAGGYEQYF.

This sequence joins TRBV3-1 (or the pseudogene TRBV3-2) and TRBJ2-3, with 7 bases identical to TRBD2. The CDR3 runs to 16 residues. Germline V gene lookup returns CDR1 LGHDT and CDR2 YNNKEL (reference sequence). Trimming cost V 1 base and J 4 bases; bases outside gene matches: 8. The CDR3 nucleotides are TGTGCCAGCAGCCAAGGGGCAGGACTAGGGGCAGATACGCAGTATTTT. Its translation: CASSQGAGLGADTQYF.

The rearrangement links TRBV28 to TRBJ2-5, with a possible D match to TRBD1 (6 bases). This CDR3 comprises 13 residues. Germline assignment: CDR1 MDHEN and CDR2 SYDVKM. Trimming took 5 bases from V and 4 from J, leaving 11 bases between them. The CDR3 nucleotides read TGTGCCAGCAGTCAGGGGTCCTTAGAGACCCAGTACTTC. Encoded protein: CASSQGSLETQYF.

The chain carries TRBV7-9 and TRBJ1-1; D possibly corresponds to TRBD1 (6 bases). Germline V gene sequence: CDR1 SEHNR, CDR2 FQNEAQ (reference sequence). Trimming pared 3 bases from V and 1 base from J, leaving 12 bases between. The CDR3 has 15 amino acids. The CDR3 DNA reads as TGTGCCAGCAGCTTGCTGGGACAAAAGAACACTGAAGCTTTCTTT. Amino acid sequence: CASSLLGQKNTEAFF.

This chain links TRBV15 with TRBJ1-4, with a tentative D call TRBD1 (5 bases). CDR1 is LNHNV, CDR2 YYDKDF, per germline (reference sequence). This CDR3 has 13 residues. V was trimmed by 5 bases and J by 8 bases, leaving 12 bases between them. The CDR3: CATSRGGEEKLFF. The CDR3 nucleotides read TGTGCCACCAGCCGGGGGGGGGAGGAAAAACTGTTTTTT.

This chain connects TRBV7-9 to TRBJ2-1; 8 positions match TRBD1. Germline V lookup: CDR1 SEHNR, CDR2 FQNEAQ (reference sequence). The CDR3 is made up of 13 amino acids. The V segment lost 5 bases and the J segment 4 bases; nucleotides outside the gene matches: 1. The CDR3 DNA reads TGTGCCAGCAGCCGGACAGGGTACAATGAGCAGTTCTTC. This sequence encodes CASSRTGYNEQFF.